A single sample is the source of the 30 T cell receptor beta chains below, sequenced in a study of T cells in Graves' hyperthyroidism and ophthalmopathy. Amplification targeted TCR beta CDR3 regions from RNA transcripts. HTBI primers drove first-round RT-PCR of the TCR CDR3. TCRdb re-called the multiplex PCR reads with MiXCR, one entry per CDR3 protein. The sample has more than 350,000 distinct CDR3 sequences, about 15% seen once. Sequencing input: blood. The receptors derive from a woman aged 60-70 years with Graves' ophthalmopathy.

This clonotype was seen at least ten times. The rearrangement links TRBV7-3 to TRBJ2-1, with 14 bases fitting TRBD2. The junction had 6 bases not matched to a gene; V was cut back by 4 bases and J by 10 bases. The germline CDR1 and CDR2 sequences are SGHTA and FQGTGA. This CDR3 is 15 amino acids long. CDR3 protein: CASSSGTSGRYEQFF. For the CDR3, the DNA is TGTGCCAGCAGCTCAGGGACTAGCGGGAGATACGAGCAGTTCTTC.

This clonotype was found a few times. The chain joins TRBV2 to TRBJ2-7; TRBD1 is a possible D gene (6 bases). Germline CDR1 reads SNHLY; CDR2 reads FYNNEI. This CDR3 has 12 amino acids. V lost 7 bases and J lost 2, with 9 bases in between. The CDR3: CASKTGPYEQYF. CDR3 bases: TGTGCCAGCAAAACAGGGCCCTACGAGCAGTACTTC.

The J gene is TRBJ2-3, the V gene TRBV24-1; D is undetermined. Trimming stripped 4 bases from V and 0 bases from J, with 10 bases between. This CDR3 has 15 residues. Germline V lookup: CDR1 KGHDR, CDR2 SFDVKD. This CDR3 reads CATSDLVASTDTQYF. CDR3 sequence (DNA): TGTGCCACCAGTGACCTCGTGGCAAGCACAGATACGCAGTATTTT.

Ten or more counts support this clonotype. The rearrangement joins TRBV28 to TRBJ2-1; 7 bases agree with TRBD2. Germline V gives CDR1 MDHEN, CDR2 SYDVKM. CDR3 size: 18 residues. The J segment lost 2 bases and the V segment lost 7 bases, leaving 17 bases of the junction unmatched. CDR3 nucleotides: TGTGCCAGCACCTACTATCTAGCGGATCGCTCCCCCTACAATGAGCAGTTCTTC. Its translation is CASTYYLADRSPYNEQFF.

The V and J genes are TRBV4-1 and TRBJ1-2, with a weak D call TRBD1 (5 bases). CDR3 length equals 13 residues. Germline lookup yields CDR1 MGHRA and CDR2 YSYEKL. Trimming stripped 6 bases from V and 11 bases from J, with 19 bases between. The CDR3 region is CASSPGTGFMYTF. The CDR3 nucleotides read TGCGCCAGCAGTCCCGGGACGGGGTTTATGTACACCTTC.

This clonotype has a count of ten or more. The chain couples TRBV12-3 or TRBV12-4 to TRBJ2-7; 8 bases align to TRBD1. The CDR3 length is 17 residues. V was pared by 5 bases and J by 0 bases, with 12 bases of the junction left unmatched. In DNA form, the CDR3 reads TGTGCCAGCAGTCACTCCCGGGGACAGGTCCTCTCCTACGAGCAGTACTTC. This encodes CASSHSRGQVLSYEQYF.

In this sample, this clonotype turned up many times. The chain has TRBV7-2 and TRBJ1-2; D gene uncertain. The germline V and J ends were trimmed by 7 bases and 2 bases, with 14 bases remaining between them. This CDR3 has 14 amino acids. Germline values: CDR1 SGHTA, CDR2 FQGNSA. The CDR3 region is CASINSPENYGYTF. The CDR3 DNA reads as TGTGCCAGCATCAACTCTCCCGAGAACTATGGCTACACCTTC.

This clonotype showed up just a few times. The rearrangement joins TRBV11-2 to TRBJ2-7; 7 nucleotides align to TRBD1. V shed 9 bases and J 1 base; nucleotides not matched to a gene: 9. Looked up from germline, CDR1 is SGHAT and CDR2 is FQNNGV. The CDR3 is 14 residues long. CDR3 sequence: CASSIGTASYEQYF. Here the CDR3 DNA reads TGTGCCAGTAGTATCGGGACAGCTTCCTACGAGCAGTACTTC.

With respect to this clonotype: A much larger clonotype is one base distant, so this may be a read error. The chain has TRBV28 and TRBJ2-3, with D unclear. With 3 bases removed from V and 2 bases from J, the gap between germline ends came to 9 bases. The CDR3 is made up of 14 amino acids. Germline assignment: CDR1 MDHEN and CDR2 SYDVKM. This CDR3 reads CASSFSRATDTQYF. CDR3 DNA sequence: TGTGCCAGCAGTTTTAGTCGGGCCACAGATACGCAGTATTTT.

This chain uses TRBV19 with TRBJ1-5; D gene unclear. Trimming took 9 bases from V and 9 from J, leaving 21 bases between them. Germline CDR1 is LNHDA and CDR2 is SQIVND (reference sequence). This CDR3 contains 14 residues. In nucleotides, the CDR3 is TGTGCCAGCGGACCGGGTCATTCGCAGAGGCCCCAGCATTTT. Residues: CASGPGHSQRPQHF.

CDR3 in DNA: TGCGCCAGCAGTTCTCAGGGGGCCCCGAATGAAAAACTGTTTTTT. Encoded protein: CASSSQGAPNEKLFF. The genes are TRBV5-1 and TRBJ1-4; 8 nucleotides align to TRBD1. Germline values: CDR1 SGHRS, CDR2 YFSETQ. CDR3 length: 15 residues. J gave up 5 bases and V 5 bases, and 8 bases lay outside the gene matches. Variable domain in full (rest from reference TRBV5-1 and TRBJ1-4): KAGVTQTPRYLIKTRGQQVTLSCSPISGHRSVSWYQQTPGQGLQFLFEYFSETQRNKGNFPGRFSGRQFSNSRSEMNVSTLELGDSALYLCASSSQGAPNEKLFFGSGTQLSVL.

This clonotype was recorded at least ten times. V is TRBV3-1 and J is TRBJ2-1, with a possible D match to TRBD2 (7 bases). There are 15 residues in the CDR3. The V and J ends lost 4 bases and 10 bases respectively, with 20 bases between them. Germline CDR1 is LGHDT and CDR2 is YNNKEL (reference sequence). The CDR3 nucleotides read TGTGCCAGCAGCCGAGGGGGGGGCACATTCGAGGAGCAGTTCTTC. Translated, it gives CASSRGGGTFEEQFF.

In this sample, this clonotype turned up many times. The chain couples TRBV3-1 to TRBJ2-7, with 13 bases identical to TRBD2. The CDR3 spans 18 residues. With 4 bases clipped from V and 1 base from J, the junction kept 10 bases outside the gene matches. Germline V gives CDR1 LGHDT, CDR2 YNNKEL (reference sequence). As DNA, the CDR3 is TGTGCCAGCAGCCCCAACCCGGGACTAGCGGGACCTTCCTACGAGCAGTACTTC. It codes for CASSPNPGLAGPSYEQYF.

The chain joins TRBV19 to TRBJ2-7; the D gene is possibly TRBD1 (5 bases). Germline CDR1 is LNHDA and CDR2 is SQIVND (reference sequence). V lost 0 bases and J lost 2, with 11 bases in between. The length of the CDR3 is 15 residues. The CDR3 sequence: CASSIDRTPTYEQYF. DNA of the CDR3: TGTGCCAGTAGTATAGACCGGACACCGACCTACGAGCAGTACTTC.

J is TRBJ1-3 and V is TRBV12-3 or TRBV12-4; no clear D. Trimming removed 3 bases from V and 3 bases from J, with 3 bases in between. The CDR3 totals 12 residues. In nucleotides, the CDR3 is TGTGCCAGCAGTTTTTATGGAAACACCATATATTTT. It translates to CASSFYGNTIYF.

There are many counts of this clonotype. The chain recombines TRBV7-9 with TRBJ2-7, with 13 bases lining up with TRBD2. CDR1 and CDR2 from the germline V gene are SEHNR and FQNEAQ (reference sequence). The CDR3 spans 16 residues. V lost 4 bases to trimming and J lost 2 bases; unmatched junction nucleotides: 5. The CDR3: CASSSGLAGPTYEQYF. DNA of the CDR3: TGTGCCAGCAGCTCGGGACTAGCGGGACCTACCTACGAGCAGTACTTC.

This clonotype was recorded many times. This rearrangement joins TRBV11-2 to TRBJ2-5, with TRBD2 as a possible D gene (8 bases). The germline V and J ends were trimmed by 0 bases and 5 bases, with 25 bases remaining between them. The CDR3 sequence is 19 residues long. Germline values: CDR1 SGHAT, CDR2 FQNNGV. CDR3 region: CASSLEPIGSGTEGETQYF. The CDR3 bases are TGTGCCAGCAGCTTAGAGCCGATTGGTAGCGGGACAGAGGGGGAGACCCAGTACTTC.

The rearrangement links TRBV19 to TRBJ1-1; D is ambiguous. The length of the CDR3 is 13 residues. Trimming took off 7 bases at V and 3 bases at J, with 12 bases between the two ends. Germline assignment: CDR1 LNHDA and CDR2 SQIVND (reference sequence). The CDR3 DNA is TGTGCCAGTATGCGCCCCGAGGACACTGAAGCTTTCTTT. This gives the protein CASMRPEDTEAFF.

In its sample, this clonotype was seen a few times. J is TRBJ2-7 and V is TRBV12-3 or TRBV12-4, with 8 positions matching TRBD1. This CDR3 comprises 15 residues. J was trimmed by 3 bases and V by 2 bases; bases with no gene match: 6. The CDR3 DNA sequence: TGTGCCAGCAGTTTATGGGGGACAGGTAACTACGAGCAGTACTTC. This encodes CASSLWGTGNYEQYF.

Details on this clonotype: A much bigger clone sits one base away, suggesting this may be a read error. The V call is TRBV12-3 or TRBV12-4, the J call TRBJ2-5, with 16 positions matching TRBD2. This CDR3 comprises 16 residues. The ends lost 6 bases at V and 4 bases at J; junction bases unmatched: 5. CDR3 loop: CASSGTSGRDIETQYF. CDR3 sequence (DNA): TGTGCCAGCAGCGGGACTAGCGGGAGGGACATAGAGACCCAGTACTTC.

V gene TRBV12-3 or TRBV12-4 combines with J gene TRBJ1-1; perhaps TRBD1 as D (6 bases). The CDR3 contains 14 residues. Trimming stripped 7 bases from V and 4 bases from J, with 16 bases between. The CDR3 sequence: CASNTRGRPTEAFF. In DNA, the CDR3 is TGTGCCAGCAATACACGGGGGCGTCCCACTGAAGCTTTCTTT.

This clonotype was observed a few times. The chain recombines TRBV5-5 with TRBJ1-6, with 9 bases aligning to TRBD1. Trimming took 4 bases from V and 7 from J; bases not matched to a gene: 6. Germline values: CDR1 SGHKS, CDR2 YYEKEE (reference sequence). The CDR3 sequence is 15 residues long. The CDR3 region has the DNA TGTGCCAGCAGCCCCGGGACAGGGAGGAATTCACCCCTCCACTTT. Translation: CASSPGTGRNSPLHF.

This clonotype was seen at least ten times. The CDR3 is CASSERVGQGNTEAFF. The CDR3 bases are TGTGCCAGCAGTGAAAGGGTGGGCCAGGGGAACACTGAAGCTTTCTTT. The chain links TRBV2 to TRBJ1-1; tentatively, D is TRBD1 (5 bases). Trimming took 2 bases from V and 1 from J, leaving 14 bases between them. This CDR3 has 16 amino acids. The V gene's germline CDR1 is SNHLY and CDR2 FYNNEI.

This clonotype was counted ten times or more. This chain links TRBV28 with TRBJ1-1; 8 bases fit TRBD1. The trim removed 3 bases at V and 6 bases at J, leaving 12 bases unmatched. The CDR3 spans 16 residues. Germline V gives CDR1 MDHEN, CDR2 SYDVKM. The CDR3 coding sequence is TGTGCCAGCAGTTTTAACAGGGGGATTAGCGGCCCTGAAGCTTTCTTT. It specifies CASSFNRGISGPEAFF.

This clonotype has a handful of counts. The chain is built from TRBV6-2 or TRBV6-3 and TRBJ1-6; TRBD1 is a possible D gene (6 bases). CDR1 MNHEY and CDR2 SVGEGT come from the germline V gene. V was cut by 5 bases and J by 2 bases, with 13 bases left in between. The CDR3 has 16 amino acids. CDR3 sequence: CASSTGTGTYNSPLHF. CDR3 coding DNA: TGTGCCAGCAGTACAGGGACCGGCACCTATAATTCACCCCTCCACTTT.

The chain combines TRBV19 with TRBJ2-1; TRBD2 aligns across 12 bases. The germline gives CDR1 LNHDA, CDR2 SQIVND (reference sequence). The CDR3 spans 15 residues. V shed 5 bases and J 6 bases; nucleotides not matched to a gene: 5. The CDR3 nucleotides read TGTGCCAGTAGTCCAGGACTAGCGGGACCCAATGAGCAGTTCTTC. As protein: CASSPGLAGPNEQFF.

The chain is built from TRBV6-4 and TRBJ2-7; 10 positions match TRBD1. This CDR3 has 15 residues. Germline CDR1 is MRHNA and CDR2 is SNTAGT. Germline trimming cut 5 bases from V and 2 bases from J; bases unmatched to any gene: 6. Written as DNA, the CDR3 is TGTGCCAGCAGTTCGGGACAGGGGCCTCCCTACGAGCAGTACTTC. Amino acids: CASSSGQGPPYEQYF.

The chain couples TRBV12-3 or TRBV12-4 to TRBJ1-5; D is possibly TRBD1 (5 bases). CDR3 length: 15 residues. The ends were cut back, 3 bases at V and 1 base at J, with 10 bases in the middle. The CDR3 bases are TGTGCCAGCAGTTTTATAGGGGTCAGCAATCAGCCCCAGCATTTT. It yields the protein CASSFIGVSNQPQHF.

The table lists this clonotype with a few counts. The CDR3 coding sequence is TGTGCCACCAGCAGAGATTTCTCAAAGGCCCTCCACTTT. The encoded protein is CATSRDFSKALHF. J is TRBJ1-6 and V is TRBV15; no clear D. CDR3 length: 13 residues. The V gene lost 0 bases and the J gene lost 14 bases, with 11 bases spanning the gap. The germline gives CDR1 LNHNV, CDR2 YYDKDF (reference sequence).

This clonotype appeared a few times. CDR3 sequence reads: CAWSVRVGTSLSGAYNEQFF. In DNA form, the CDR3 reads TGTGCCTGGAGTGTACGGGTTGGGACTAGTTTATCAGGGGCCTACAATGAGCAGTTCTTC. The V gene is TRBV30, the J gene TRBJ2-1; TRBD2 matches 8 bases. This CDR3 has 20 amino acids. J was trimmed by 2 bases and V by 0 bases; bases with no gene match: 18. Germline lookup yields CDR1 GTSNPN and CDR2 SVGIG (reference sequence).